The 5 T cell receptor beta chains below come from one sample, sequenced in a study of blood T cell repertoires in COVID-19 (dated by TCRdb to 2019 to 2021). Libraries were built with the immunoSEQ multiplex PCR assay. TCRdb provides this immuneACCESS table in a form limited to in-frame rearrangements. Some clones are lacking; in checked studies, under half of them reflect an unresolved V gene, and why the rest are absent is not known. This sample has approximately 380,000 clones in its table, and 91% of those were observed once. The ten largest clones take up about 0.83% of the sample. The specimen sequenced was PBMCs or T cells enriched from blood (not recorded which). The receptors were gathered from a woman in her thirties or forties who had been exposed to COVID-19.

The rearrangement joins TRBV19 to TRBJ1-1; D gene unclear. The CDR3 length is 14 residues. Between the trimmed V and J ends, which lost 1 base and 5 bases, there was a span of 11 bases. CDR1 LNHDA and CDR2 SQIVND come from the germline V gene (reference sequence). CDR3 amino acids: CASSIVGGVTEAFF. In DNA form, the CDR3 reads TGTGCCAGTAGTATAGTAGGCGGGGTGACTGAAGCTTTCTTT.

In nucleotides, the CDR3 is TGTGCCAGCAGCTTAAACGTGGGGGGAGGCTACACCTTC. It translates to CASSLNVGGGYTF. The chain combines TRBV7-2 with TRBJ1-2, with a weak D call TRBD1 (5 bases). Deletions cut 2 bases from V and 8 bases from J, with 12 bases between. CDR3 length: 13 residues. The germline V gene has CDR1 SGHTA and CDR2 FQGNSA.

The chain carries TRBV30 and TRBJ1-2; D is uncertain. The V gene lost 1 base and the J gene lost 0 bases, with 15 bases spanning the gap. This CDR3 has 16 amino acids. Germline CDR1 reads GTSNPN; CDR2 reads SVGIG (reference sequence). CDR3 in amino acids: CAWSAYTDAANYGYTF. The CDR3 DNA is TGTGCCTGGAGTGCCTACACCGACGCGGCTAACTATGGCTACACCTTC.

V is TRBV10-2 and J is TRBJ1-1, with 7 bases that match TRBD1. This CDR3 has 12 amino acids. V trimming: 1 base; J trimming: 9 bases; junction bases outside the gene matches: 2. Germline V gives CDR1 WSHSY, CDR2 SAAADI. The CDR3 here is CASSELTGKAFF. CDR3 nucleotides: TGCGCCAGCAGTGAGTTGACAGGGAAAGCTTTCTTT.

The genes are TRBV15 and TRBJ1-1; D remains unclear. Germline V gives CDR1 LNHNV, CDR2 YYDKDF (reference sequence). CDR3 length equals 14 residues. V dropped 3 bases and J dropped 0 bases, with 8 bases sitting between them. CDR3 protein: CATSSGLMNTEAFF. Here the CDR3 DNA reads TGTGCCACCAGCAGCGGACTGATGAACACTGAAGCTTTCTTT.